These 31 T cell receptor beta chains share one sample of origin, sequenced in a study of control samples from healthy donors and cancer patients (TCRdb year 2020). Libraries were constructed by the immunoSEQ multiplex PCR assay. TCRdb provides this immuneACCESS table in a form limited to in-frame rearrangements. Some clones are lacking; in checked studies, under half of them reflect an unresolved V gene, and why the rest are absent is not known. A total of approximately 120,000 clones appear in this sample, around 86% of them only once. More than 8% of the sample is in the top ten clones. The sequenced material came from blood. The receptor set was obtained from a man aged 35-49 years in good health.

The chain employs TRBV24-1 and TRBJ1-2, with 9 bases fitting TRBD1. This CDR3 has 14 residues. Germline V gives CDR1 KGHDR, CDR2 SFDVKD. With 3 bases clipped from V and 6 bases from J, the junction kept 4 bases outside the gene matches. CDR3 loop: CATSDVGQGDGYTF. The DNA of the CDR3 is TGTGCCACCAGTGATGTGGGACAGGGAGATGGCTACACCTTC.

The chain joins TRBV5-4 to TRBJ2-5, with D perhaps TRBD1 (6 bases). The CDR3 is 16 residues long. The V end lost 6 bases, the J end lost 1 base, and 19 bases lay between the germline ends. Germline CDR1 SGHNT, CDR2 YYREEE (reference sequence). CDR3 residues: CASTVDSGGSQETQYF. The DNA of the CDR3 is TGTGCCAGCACCGTCGATAGTGGGGGCTCCCAAGAGACCCAGTACTTC.

The chain uses TRBV3-1 (or the pseudogene TRBV3-2) and TRBJ1-5; possibly TRBD1 for D (6 bases). The germline V gene encodes CDR1 LGHDT and CDR2 YNNKEL (reference sequence). V was pared by 3 bases and J by 6 bases, with 12 bases between. The CDR3 extends over 14 amino acids. The chain's CDR3 is CASSQAGARQPQHF. The DNA of the CDR3 is TGTGCCAGCAGCCAGGCAGGGGCCCGTCAGCCCCAGCATTTT.

The genes are TRBV13 and TRBJ2-4; the D is unclear. V dropped 4 bases and J dropped 9 bases, with 13 bases sitting between them. From germline, CDR1 is PRHDT and CDR2 FYEKMQ (reference sequence). This CDR3 is built from 13 residues. CDR3 sequence: CASSSPVTGIQYF. The CDR3 region has the DNA TGTGCCAGCAGCTCACCGGTGACGGGCATTCAGTACTTC.

The chain combines TRBV11-2 with TRBJ1-1; D might be TRBD1 (5 bases). The V and J ends lost 5 bases and 0 bases respectively, with 13 bases between them. The germline V gene has CDR1 SGHAT and CDR2 FQNNGV. CDR3 length: 15 amino acids. In nucleotides, the CDR3 is TGTGCCAGCAGCCCTCAGGACAATTTGAACACTGAAGCTTTCTTT. Amino acids: CASSPQDNLNTEAFF.

The chain couples TRBV21-1 to TRBJ2-7. TRBV21-1 is tagged as a pseudogene. The CDR3 totals 11 residues. This CDR3 is CASSSSLGIYF. The CDR3 DNA is TGTGCCAGCAGCTCTTCTTTGGGGATCTACTTC.

This clone has only a few counts. V usage is TRBV27 and J usage is TRBJ1-6; D is uncertain. The CDR3 contains 16 residues. Germline CDR1 is MNHEY and CDR2 is SMNVEV (reference sequence). V lost 1 base to trimming and J lost 9 bases, with 16 bases between them. Here the CDR3 DNA reads TGTGCCAGCAGTTTATTCTCAGTTGAGAGGACTTCACCCCTCCACTTT. Residues: CASSLFSVERTSPLHF.

This chain connects TRBV18 to TRBJ1-4; 7 nucleotides line up with TRBD1. The length of the CDR3 is 15 residues. The germline gives CDR1 KGHSH, CDR2 LQKENI. V lost 2 bases to trimming and J lost 6 bases; unmatched junction nucleotides: 6. CDR3 amino acids: CASSPVQGVYEKLFF. The CDR3 coding sequence is TGTGCCAGCTCACCAGTCCAGGGGGTTTATGAAAAACTGTTTTTT.

The chain carries TRBV29-1 and TRBJ1-5, with 10 bases aligning to TRBD1. The V gene end was trimmed by 6 bases and the J gene end by 9 bases; junction bases not matched to a gene: 8. CDR3 length: 13 amino acids. Germline-derived CDR1 and CDR2 are SQVTM and ANQGSEA. CDR3 DNA sequence: TGCAGCGTACGGACAGGGGGGTATACGCCCCAGCATTTT. It encodes CSVRTGGYTPQHF.

J is TRBJ1-1 and V is TRBV19; no reliable D call. This CDR3 has 14 residues. Germline V CDR1 and CDR2: LNHDA, SQIVND (reference sequence). Trimming stripped 6 bases from V and 3 bases from J, with 14 bases between. CDR3 DNA: TGTGCCAGTAGGGATGAGATCATTTACACTGAAGCTTTCTTT. This encodes CASRDEIIYTEAFF.

The J gene is TRBJ1-2, the V gene TRBV21-1. TRBV21-1 is reported as a pseudogene. The CDR3 contains 14 residues. Written as DNA, the CDR3 is TGTGCCAGCAGCAAAGCTCCCTTTAACTATGGCTACACCTTC. As protein: CASSKAPFNYGYTF.

Details on this clone: This same CDR3 is encoded by further DNA sequences in the sample. The genes are TRBV5-1 and TRBJ2-5; D might be TRBD2 (5 bases). The V end was cut by 4 bases, the J end by 4 bases, with 8 bases between. The CDR3 covers 12 residues. The germline CDR1 and CDR2 sequences are SGHRS and YFSETQ. In DNA, the CDR3 is TGCGCCAGCAGCCTAGCCCGAGAGACCCAGTACTTC. Encoded protein: CASSLARETQYF.

The chain is built from TRBV5-8 and TRBJ2-4, with 11 nucleotides matching TRBD2. The CDR3 is made up of 13 amino acids. Germline CDR1 SGHTS, CDR2 YDEGEE. V lost 2 bases to trimming and J lost 13 bases; unmatched junction nucleotides: 5. DNA of the CDR3: TGTGCCAGCAGCTTTCCCGGGACTAGCGGCCAGTACTTC. This translates into CASSFPGTSGQYF.

V gene TRBV5-1 combines with J gene TRBJ1-1; 10 positions match TRBD1. This CDR3 contains 14 residues. J gave up 4 bases and V 4 bases, and 4 bases lay outside the gene matches. Germline lookup yields CDR1 SGHRS and CDR2 YFSETQ. Here the CDR3 DNA reads TGCGCCAGCAGCCCCCGGGACAGGGGCACTGAAGCTTTCTTT. It translates to CASSPRDRGTEAFF.

In DNA form, the CDR3 reads TGTGCCAGCAGTGCAACCTGGACTTCTACTAGCGGTCGCACAGATACGCAGTATTTT. Residues: CASSATWTSTSGRTDTQYF. This chain links TRBV6-2 or TRBV6-3 with TRBJ2-3, with TRBD2 matching 8 bases. V lost 5 bases to trimming and J lost 1 base; unmatched junction nucleotides: 17. Germline V gene lookup returns CDR1 MNHEY and CDR2 SVGEGT. The CDR3 has 19 amino acids.

CDR3 sequence reads: CAISETWGNTEAFF. CDR3 DNA sequence: TGTGCCATCAGTGAGACCTGGGGGAACACTGAAGCTTTCTTT. The gene calls are TRBV10-3 and TRBJ1-1; D remains unclear. Germline values: CDR1 ENHRY, CDR2 SYGVKD. V was clipped by 2 bases and J by 1 base, with 8 bases between them. The CDR3 extends over 14 amino acids.

This chain connects TRBV19 to TRBJ1-5; a possible D gene is TRBD1 (5 bases). CDR1 and CDR2 from the germline V gene are LNHDA and SQIVND (reference sequence). The germline V and J ends were trimmed by 7 bases and 2 bases, with 27 bases remaining between them. This CDR3 has 19 amino acids. CDR3 in DNA: TGTGCCAGTAAGACGACGGCCCGTGGGGCTTGGATGGGCAATCAGCCCCAGCATTTT. It specifies CASKTTARGAWMGNQPQHF.

The sample holds a few counts of this clone. The chain links TRBV7-8 to TRBJ1-3; TRBD1 is a possible D gene (6 bases). The CDR3 runs 13 residues. V lost 7 bases and J 4 bases, leaving 11 bases between the germline ends. Germline V CDR1 and CDR2: SGHVS, FQNEAQ. The CDR3 loop is CASTRDIGNTIYF. The CDR3 coding sequence is TGTGCCAGCACCCGGGACATCGGAAACACCATATATTTT.

The rearrangement joins TRBV10-3 to TRBJ1-2, with a possible D match to TRBD1 (5 bases). Germline loops: CDR1 ENHRY, CDR2 SYGVKD. The V end lost 3 bases, the J end lost 1 base, and 6 bases lay between the germline ends. The CDR3 is 13 residues long. This chain's CDR3 is CAISDDSNYGYTF. The CDR3 DNA sequence: TGTGCCATCAGTGACGACAGTAACTATGGCTACACCTTC.

The chain employs TRBV7-2 and TRBJ1-3; D remains unclear. The CDR3 length is 14 residues. V lost 6 bases and J 0 bases, leaving 9 bases between the germline ends. Germline lookup yields CDR1 SGHTA and CDR2 FQGNSA. CDR3 nucleotides: TGTGCCAGCAGGAATATCGGCTCTGGAAACACCATATATTTT. This sequence encodes CASRNIGSGNTIYF.

The CDR3 DNA is TGCGCCAGCAGCCAAGATGGTGACCCAAGCACAGATACGCAGTATTTT. Translating it yields CASSQDGDPSTDTQYF. The V call is TRBV4-3, the J call TRBJ2-3, with unresolved D. V shed 0 bases and J shed 0 bases, with 10 bases lying between them. Germline CDR1 and CDR2: LGHNA and YSLEER. The CDR3 sequence is 16 residues long.

This chain uses TRBV5-1 with TRBJ2-1; weak D call: TRBD2 (7 bases). V lost 3 bases and J 5 bases, leaving 15 bases between the germline ends. The CDR3 is 15 amino acids. Germline V gives CDR1 SGHRS, CDR2 YFSETQ. The CDR3 bases are TGCGCCAGCAGCTGGGGAGGGGGGCGGAACAATGAGCAGTTCTTC. The encoded protein is CASSWGGGRNNEQFF. The variable domain in full, with the rest retrieved from reference TRBV5-1 and TRBJ2-1, is KAGVTQTPRYLIKTRGQQVTLSCSPISGHRSVSWYQQTPGQGLQFLFEYFSETQRNKGNFPGRFSGRQFSNSRSEMNVSTLELGDSALYLCASSWGGGRNNEQFFGPGTRLTVL.

The chain combines TRBV5-1 with TRBJ1-6, with unresolved D. The germline V and J ends were trimmed by 4 bases and 5 bases, with 16 bases remaining between them. The germline CDR1 and CDR2 sequences are SGHRS and YFSETQ. The CDR3 covers 16 residues. CDR3 nucleotide sequence: TGCGCCAGCAGCAGAGACGGGATAGCCGATAATTCACCCCTCCACTTT. Its protein is CASSRDGIADNSPLHF.

The chain uses TRBV6-5 and TRBJ1-4, with a tentative D call TRBD1 (6 bases). Germline V lookup: CDR1 MNHEY, CDR2 SVGAGI. This CDR3 spans 15 amino acids. Trimming pared 7 bases from V and 8 bases from J, leaving 20 bases between. CDR3 DNA sequence: TGTGCCAGCACCCAGTCTTCCCAGGGGCGGGAAAAACTGTTTTTT. It is translated as CASTQSSQGREKLFF.

The chain combines TRBV21-1 with TRBJ1-2. TRBV21-1 has pseudogene status. The CDR3 spans 14 residues. CDR3 protein: CASSLNGASYGYTF. The CDR3, as DNA: TGTGCCAGCAGCCTTAACGGGGCATCCTATGGCTACACCTTC.

This chain connects TRBV5-1 to TRBJ2-2; D ambiguous. The CDR3 runs 15 residues. The V and J ends lost 0 bases and 4 bases respectively, with 10 bases between them. CDR1 and CDR2 (germline): SGHRS, YFSETQ. CDR3 sequence: CASSLVFSSTGELFF. The DNA for the CDR3 is TGCGCCAGCAGCTTGGTGTTCAGCTCCACCGGGGAGCTGTTTTTT.

This chain uses TRBV10-2 with TRBJ1-1; TRBD1 agrees at 8 bases. There are 15 residues in the CDR3. Germline lookup yields CDR1 WSHSY and CDR2 SAAADI. V lost 6 bases and J lost 2; bases outside the gene matches: 8. The CDR3 bases are TGCGCCAGCAGCAGCATGACAGGGGTTAACACTGAAGCTTTCTTT. Translated, it gives CASSSMTGVNTEAFF.

This clone occurred once. The chain recombines TRBV5-1 with TRBJ1-6, with D uncertain. The germline V and J ends were trimmed by 0 bases and 10 bases, with 14 bases remaining between them. The CDR3 sequence is 15 residues long. The V gene's germline CDR1 is SGHRS and CDR2 YFSETQ. CDR3 residues: CASSLDVGSGSPLHF. In DNA form, the CDR3 reads TGCGCCAGCAGCTTGGATGTTGGAAGCGGATCACCCCTCCACTTT.

This clone was detected only a few times. This chain connects TRBV30 to TRBJ2-7, with 8 nucleotides matching TRBD1. The V gene end was trimmed by 0 bases and the J gene end by 0 bases; junction bases not matched to a gene: 16. Germline CDR1 GTSNPN, CDR2 SVGIG (reference sequence). CDR3 length: 19 residues. This CDR3 is CAWSVGTPARDRSSYEQYF. The CDR3 DNA is TGTGCCTGGAGTGTCGGGACGCCGGCCCGGGACAGGAGCTCCTACGAGCAGTACTTC. Complete variable domain (other parts from reference TRBV30 and TRBJ2-7): SQTIHQWPATLVQPVGSPLSLECTVEGTSNPNLYWYRQAAGRGLQLLFYSVGIGQISSEVPQNLSASRPQDRQFILSSKKLLLSDSGFYLCAWSVGTPARDRSSYEQYFGPGTRLTVT.

This clone occurred once. The chain joins TRBV2 to TRBJ1-5; D uncertain. V was trimmed by 6 bases and J by 3 bases, leaving 12 bases between them. The CDR3 totals 14 residues. Germline CDR1 SNHLY, CDR2 FYNNEI. This chain's CDR3 is CASRADGSNQPQHF. CDR3 bases: TGTGCCAGCAGGGCAGACGGGTCCAATCAGCCCCAGCATTTT.

The rearrangement joins TRBV18 to TRBJ2-7; tentatively, D is TRBD1 or TRBD2 (5 bases each). The CDR3 runs 16 residues. Trimming cost V 1 base and J 5 bases, with 18 bases left between them. Germline CDR1 KGHSH, CDR2 LQKENI. The CDR3 DNA follows: TGTGCCAGCTCACCACTAACCGGGACCGCCTCTGACGAGCAGTACTTC. This sequence encodes CASSPLTGTASDEQYF.